This TCR beta chain was observed in a study of cytomegalovirus exposure and HLA in healthy donors. The overall study: The early release's HLA-typed donors yielded roughly 85 million unique TCRs. Study conclusions and caveats: Earlier analysis yielded a pattern in which most TCR beta V segments were productive about 90% or about 30% of the time.

A word on this clone: Its target is not known.

CDR1 and CDR2 from the germline V gene are MNHEY and SVGAGI. V lost 0 bases, J lost 6 bases, and 9 bases lay in between. The CDR3 contains 14 residues. At the time of sampling, donors were nominally healthy, though unrecorded immune exposures were likely. PCR was performed using 60 Vbeta and 13 Jbeta primers. Sequenced by immunoSEQ multiplex PCR; TCRdb stores in-frame clones only, minus some. Altogether roughly 150,000 clones are present, less than 90% being singletons, with the ten largest covering around 0.98%. The chain has TRBV6-5 and TRBJ1-5; D not certain. The sequenced sample was PBMCs. The clonotype comes from a man aged 30 to 45 in good health and CMV-seronegative. CDR3 sequence: CASSYSAAGQPQHF. CDR3 in DNA: TGTGCCAGCAGTTACTCGGCAGCGGGTCAGCCCCAGCATTTT.